These T cell receptor beta chains were read from a single sample in a study of molecular identifiers for immune sequencing clone quantification. Each CDR3 protein gets one entry after TCRdb re-called the PCR reads with MiXCR. The table includes under 600,000 distinct CDR3 sequences, around 21% detected once. Sequences were obtained from naive CD8+ T cells from blood, with Jurkat cell RNA spiked in. Receptor source: a human donor in good health. Some libraries in this study had Jurkat cell RNA spiked in. The conserved cysteine and the conserved F or W are not part of the CDR3 here. Each record gives: V gene, CDR3 protein.

>TRBV2
ASSEADTLFYGYT
>TRBV9
ATNTTFKRGCLAKNIQY
>TRBV3-1
ASSQEYGKLGTQY
>TRBV7-9
ASSLPKQSMASYTDTQY
>TRBV12-3/TRBV12-4
ASSAPGLVVADTQY
>TRBV7-9
ASSSGLAGQYGDTQY
>TRBV14
ASSQDLGISSYEQY
>TRBV6-2/TRBV6-3
ASSPPPVSLQY
>TRBV20-1
SARERTGSAYEQY
>TRBV19
ASSPGTGDSWNTEAF
>TRBV7-9
ASSPRLEAGELF
>TRBV28
ASRPDSQETQY
>TRBV5-3
ASSLDKPGQGTEAF
>TRBV9
ASSTSEEQF
>TRBV7-9
ASSYGTLHYEQY
>TRBV4-3
ASSQEPGGDIGEQY